These 15 T cell receptor beta chains were sequenced from one sample in a study of blood T cell repertoires in COVID-19. Assay: immunoSEQ multiplex PCR; the TCRdb copy retains only in-frame clones and omits some. The table lists around 200,000 clones, 80% to 85% of them singletons. Sequenced material: peripheral blood. The origin of the receptors is a human donor in a cohort sampled during active COVID-19.

This chain links TRBV27 with TRBJ1-1; unclear D gene. Germline V gene sequence: CDR1 MNHEY, CDR2 SMNVEV (reference sequence). The CDR3 is 14 residues long. Trimming cost V 6 bases and J 4 bases, with 15 bases left between them. CDR3 bases: TGTGCCAGCAGACTAGCAGGCTTGAGCACTGAAGCTTTCTTT. Amino acid sequence: CASRLAGLSTEAFF.

This clone appeared many times. The chain has TRBV7-9 and TRBJ1-2, with D unclear. Germline assignment: CDR1 SEHNR and CDR2 FQNEAQ (reference sequence). The CDR3 has 14 amino acids. Trimming shortened V by 1 base and J by 4 bases, and 10 bases separated the two germline ends. The CDR3 protein is CASSLVVYTYGYTF. CDR3 DNA: TGTGCCAGCAGCTTAGTCGTGTACACCTATGGCTACACCTTC. Full variable domain (missing parts from reference TRBV7-9 and TRBJ1-2): DTGVSQNPRHKITKRGQNVTFRCDPISEHNRLYWYRQTLGQGPEFLTYFQNEAQLEKSRLLSDRFSAERPKGSFSTLEIQRTEQGDSAMYLCASSLVVYTYGYTFGSGTRLTVV.

V is TRBV5-1 and J is TRBJ1-4, with TRBD1 identical over 12 bases. The germline gives CDR1 SGHRS, CDR2 YFSETQ. V was pared by 4 bases and J by 3 bases, with 7 bases of the junction left unmatched. The CDR3 covers 17 residues. CDR3 in DNA: TGCGCCAGCAGCCCGGGGACAGGGGGCGCAGCTAATGAAAAACTGTTTTTT. It specifies CASSPGTGGAANEKLFF.

The chain combines TRBV2 with TRBJ1-5, with D tentatively TRBD1 (5 bases). The V end lost 1 base, the J end lost 2 bases, and 6 bases lay between the germline ends. This CDR3 region has 14 residues. Germline V lookup: CDR1 SNHLY, CDR2 FYNNEI. The CDR3 here is CASSEGGGNQPQHF. In DNA form, the CDR3 reads TGTGCCAGCAGTGAAGGGGGGGGCAATCAGCCCCAGCATTTT. The whole variable domain, remainder taken from reference TRBV2 and TRBJ1-5, is EPEVTQTPSHQVTQMGQEVILRCVPISNHLYFYWYRQILGQKVEFLVSFYNNEISEKSEIFDDQFSVERPDGSNFTLKIRSTKLEDSAMYFCASSEGGGNQPQHFGDGTRLSIL.

This chain joins TRBV4-3 and TRBJ2-1, with D perhaps TRBD2 (6 bases). CDR3 length equals 14 residues. Trimming stripped 0 bases from V and 13 bases from J, with 16 bases between. Looked up from germline, CDR1 is LGHNA and CDR2 is YSLEER. In DNA, the CDR3 is TGCGCCAGCAGCCAAGATGGGGCGCGGGGTACCCAGTTCTTC. It encodes CASSQDGARGTQFF.

CDR3 DNA sequence: TGCGCCAGCAGCCAAGATTTGAGGGATCTGGCCCTGGGGTCCTATAATTCACCCCTCCACTTT. Translated, it gives CASSQDLRDLALGSYNSPLHF. The chain uses TRBV4-3 and TRBJ1-6; no clear D. The V end was cut by 0 bases, the J end by 1 base, with 22 bases between. CDR3 length: 21 amino acids. CDR1 LGHNA and CDR2 YSLEER come from the germline V gene.

The V and J genes are TRBV28 and TRBJ2-7; 8 bases map to TRBD2. Germline CDR1 is MDHEN and CDR2 is SYDVKM. V gave up 5 bases and J gave up 7 bases; unmatched junction bases: 13. This CDR3 region has 15 residues. The CDR3, as DNA: TGTGCCAGCAGTCCATTTGGACTAGCTGTAAGGGAGCAGTACTTC. It is translated as CASSPFGLAVREQYF.

J is TRBJ2-7 and V is TRBV9; 9 positions match TRBD2. CDR1 and CDR2 from the germline V gene are SGDLS and YYNGEE. The CDR3 length is 15 residues. Germline trimming cut 4 bases from V and 3 bases from J; bases unmatched to any gene: 8. CDR3 sequence (DNA): TGTGCCAGCAGCTTCGCGACTAGCGGATACTACGAGCAGTACTTC. Protein: CASSFATSGYYEQYF.

The CDR3 is CASSPLSDPGGNYGYTF. CDR3 nucleotides: TGTGCCAGCTCACCACTCTCGGACCCGGGGGGGAACTATGGCTACACCTTC. The chain joins TRBV18 to TRBJ1-2, with D possibly TRBD1 on 5 matching bases. This CDR3 region has 17 residues. The germline V and J ends were trimmed by 1 base and 2 bases, with 17 bases remaining between them. Germline CDR1 KGHSH, CDR2 LQKENI.

Of note for this clone: This same CDR3 is encoded by further DNA sequences in the sample. This rearrangement joins TRBV6-6 to TRBJ1-1, with 9 bases lining up with TRBD1. CDR3 length: 13 amino acids. The germline V gene has CDR1 MNHNY and CDR2 SVGAGI (reference sequence). V lost 9 bases to trimming and J lost 4 bases; unmatched junction nucleotides: 6. The CDR3 spells CASRGQGFTEAFF. The CDR3 region has the DNA TGTGCCAGTAGGGGACAGGGTTTCACTGAAGCTTTCTTT.

This sequence joins TRBV6-2 or TRBV6-3 and TRBJ2-5, with D perhaps matching TRBD1 (5 bases). Germline-derived CDR1 and CDR2 are MNHEY and SVGEGT. Trimming took off 2 bases at V and 7 bases at J, with 8 bases between the two ends. The CDR3 has 12 residues. This chain's CDR3 is CASSYRGWTQYF. The DNA of the CDR3 is TGTGCCAGCAGTTACAGGGGATGGACCCAGTACTTC.

This sequence joins TRBV7-2 and TRBJ2-7; D perhaps matches TRBD1 (8 bases). The CDR3 consists of 15 residues. Trimming removed 4 bases from V and 3 bases from J, with 16 bases in between. Germline CDR1 reads SGHTA; CDR2 reads FQGNSA. CDR3 nucleotide sequence: TGTGCCAGCAGCTCCGGACAGGGAGGGATCTACGAGCAGTACTTC. Its protein product is CASSSGQGGIYEQYF.

V gene TRBV7-3 combines with J gene TRBJ1-1; D remains ambiguous. Germline lookup yields CDR1 SGHTA and CDR2 FQGTGA. This CDR3 has 15 residues. V was pared by 6 bases and J by 5 bases, with 19 bases between. CDR3 protein: CASREEGRLETEAFF. The DNA for the CDR3 is TGTGCCAGCAGGGAGGAGGGTCGGTTGGAAACTGAAGCTTTCTTT.

The CDR3 DNA reads as TGTGCCAGCAGTCAGGTTTCCTACGAGCAGTACTTC. It translates to CASSQVSYEQYF. The V and J genes are TRBV6-2 or TRBV6-3 and TRBJ2-7, with no clear D. V was pared by 5 bases and J by 1 base, with 6 bases between. Germline V gene sequence: CDR1 MNHEY, CDR2 SVGEGT. The CDR3 spans 12 residues.

The chain couples TRBV11-1 to TRBJ2-7; 9 bases are shared with TRBD2. V gave up 5 bases and J gave up 1 base; unmatched junction bases: 6. The CDR3 has 15 residues. CDR1 and CDR2 (germline): SGHAT, FQDESV (reference sequence). The CDR3 sequence is CASSPEGLASYEQYF. The DNA of the CDR3 is TGTGCCAGCAGCCCTGAGGGACTAGCATCCTACGAGCAGTACTTC.